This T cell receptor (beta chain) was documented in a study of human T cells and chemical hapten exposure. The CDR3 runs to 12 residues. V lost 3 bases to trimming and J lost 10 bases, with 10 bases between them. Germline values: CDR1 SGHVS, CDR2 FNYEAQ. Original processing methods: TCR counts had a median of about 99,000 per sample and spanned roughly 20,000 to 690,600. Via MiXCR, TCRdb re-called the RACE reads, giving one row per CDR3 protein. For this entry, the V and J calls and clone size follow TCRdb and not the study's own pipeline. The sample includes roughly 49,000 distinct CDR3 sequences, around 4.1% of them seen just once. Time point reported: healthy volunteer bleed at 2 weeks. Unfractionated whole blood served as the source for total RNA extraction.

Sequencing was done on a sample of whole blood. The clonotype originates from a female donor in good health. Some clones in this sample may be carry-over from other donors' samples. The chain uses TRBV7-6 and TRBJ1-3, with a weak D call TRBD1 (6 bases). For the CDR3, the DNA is TGTGCCAGCAGCTTGCAGGGGAGAACCATATATTTT. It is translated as CASSLQGRTIYF.